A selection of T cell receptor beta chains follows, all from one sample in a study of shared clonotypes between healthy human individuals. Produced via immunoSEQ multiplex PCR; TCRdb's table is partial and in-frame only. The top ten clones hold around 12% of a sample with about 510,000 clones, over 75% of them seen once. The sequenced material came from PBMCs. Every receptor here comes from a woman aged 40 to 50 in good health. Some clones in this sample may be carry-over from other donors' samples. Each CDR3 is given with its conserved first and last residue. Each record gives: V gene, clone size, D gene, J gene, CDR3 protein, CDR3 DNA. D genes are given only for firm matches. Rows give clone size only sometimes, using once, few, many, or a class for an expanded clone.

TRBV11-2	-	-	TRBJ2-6	CASSSLPGASGANVLTF	TGTGCCAGCAGCTCCCTCCCAGGGGCGTCTGGGGCCAACGTCCTGACTTTC
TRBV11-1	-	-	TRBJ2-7	CASSTGAPRRDEQYF	TGTGCCAGCAGCACCGGGGCCCCAAGACGAGACGAGCAGTACTTC
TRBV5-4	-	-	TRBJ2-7	CASSRHEGEQYF	TGTGCCAGCAGCCGACATGAAGGGGAGCAGTACTTC
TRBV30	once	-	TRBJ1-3	CAWSDETVSGNTIYF	TGTGCCTGGAGTGATGAGACAGTCTCTGGAAACACCATATATTTT
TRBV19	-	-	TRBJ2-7	CASSIAPGQSYEQYF	TGTGCCAGTAGTATTGCTCCAGGACAGAGCTACGAGCAGTACTTC
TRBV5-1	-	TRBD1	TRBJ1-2	CASSLEGTANYGYTF	TGCGCCAGCAGCTTGGAAGGGACAGCTAACTATGGCTACACCTTC
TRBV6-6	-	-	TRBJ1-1	CASSWGQGSWVFF	-
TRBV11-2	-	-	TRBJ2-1	CASSLGGRTYNEQFF	TGTGCCAGCAGCTTAGGAGGCAGAACCTACAATGAGCAGTTCTTC
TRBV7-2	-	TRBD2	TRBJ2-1	CASSPWVDSGSVEQFF	TGTGCCAGCAGCCCCTGGGTTGATAGCGGGAGTGTTGAGCAGTTCTTC
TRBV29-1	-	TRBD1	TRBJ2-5	CSHSEWTGFVQETQYF	TGCAGCCATAGCGAGTGGACAGGTTTCGTTCAAGAGACCCAGTACTTC
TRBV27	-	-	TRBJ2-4	CASSSAGAKNIQYF	TGTGCCAGCAGTTCAGCTGGAGCCAAAAACATTCAGTACTTC
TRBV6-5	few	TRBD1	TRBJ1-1	CASRGQYTEAFF	TGTGCCAGCAGGGGACAGTACACTGAAGCTTTCTTT
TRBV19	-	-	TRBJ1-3	CASSMVLSGNTIYF	TGTGCCAGTAGTATGGTGCTGTCTGGAAACACCATATATTTT
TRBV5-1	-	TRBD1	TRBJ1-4	CASSFRGQGVPNEKLFF	TGCGCCAGCAGCTTTAGGGGACAGGGGGTTCCTAATGAAAAACTGTTTTTT
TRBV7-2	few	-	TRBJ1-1	CASSLGREGMNTEAFF	TGTGCCAGCAGCTTAGGCAGGGAAGGCATGAACACTGAAGCTTTCTTT
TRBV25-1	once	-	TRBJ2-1	CASSEWEWQFF	TGTGCCAGCAGTGAATGGGAGTGGCAGTTCTTC
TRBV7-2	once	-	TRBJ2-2	CASSQPRGYLSGELFF	TGTGCCAGCAGCCAGCCCCGGGGGTACCTGTCCGGGGAGCTGTTTTTT
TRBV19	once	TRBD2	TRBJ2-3	CASSPRPGGATDTQYF	TGTGCCAGTAGTCCCCGCCCCGGGGGGGCCACAGATACGCAGTATTTT
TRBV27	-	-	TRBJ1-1	CATRRAYMNTEAFF	TGTGCCACCAGGCGGGCGTACATGAACACTGAAGCTTTCTTT
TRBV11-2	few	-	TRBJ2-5	CASSRDNQETQYF	TGTGCCAGCAGCCGGGACAACCAAGAGACCCAGTACTTC
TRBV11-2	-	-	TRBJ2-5	CASSLGISTQGETQYF	TGTGCCAGCAGCTTAGGGATTAGCACCCAAGGGGAGACCCAGTACTTC
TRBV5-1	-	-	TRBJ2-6	CASSFGWSGANVLTF	TGCGCCAGCAGCTTCGGGTGGTCTGGGGCCAACGTCCTGACTTTC
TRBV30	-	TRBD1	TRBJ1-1	CASPPVTGGSTEAFF	TGTGCCTCCCCTCCCGTGACAGGGGGTTCTACTGAAGCTTTCTTT
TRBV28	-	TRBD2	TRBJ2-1	CASSPGRAVYNEQFF	TGTGCCAGCAGTCCCGGGAGGGCCGTGTACAATGAGCAGTTCTTC
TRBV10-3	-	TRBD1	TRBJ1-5	CAITQGQGEPQHF	TGTGCCATCACCCAAGGACAGGGTGAGCCCCAGCATTTT
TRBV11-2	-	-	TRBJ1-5	CASSLRVRQPQHF	TGTGCCAGCAGCTTACGGGTGCGACAGCCCCAGCATTTT
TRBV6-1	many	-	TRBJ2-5	CATARGGKLQETQYF	TGTGCCACCGCGCGAGGGGGAAAACTCCAAGAGACCCAGTACTTC
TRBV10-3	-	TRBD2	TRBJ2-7	CAIGTSGYEQYF	TGTGCCATCGGGACTAGCGGGTACGAGCAGTACTTC
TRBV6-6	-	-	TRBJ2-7	CASSYLGGYEQYF	TGTGCCAGCAGTTACCTAGGGGGCTACGAGCAGTACTTC
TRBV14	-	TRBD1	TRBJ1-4	CASSQAGQINEKLFF	TGTGCCAGCAGCCAAGCGGGACAGATTAATGAAAAACTGTTTTTT
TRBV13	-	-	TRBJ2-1	CASSPLGENNEQFF	TGTGCCAGCAGCCCACTTGGGGAAAACAATGAGCAGTTCTTC
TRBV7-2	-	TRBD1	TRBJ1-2	CASSLGLGRGQGSSYTF	TGTGCCAGCAGCTTAGGGTTGGGCAGGGGGCAAGGTAGTAGTTACACCTTC
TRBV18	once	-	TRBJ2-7	CASSPRPSYEQYF	TGTGCCAGCTCACCAAGGCCGTCCTACGAGCAGTACTTC
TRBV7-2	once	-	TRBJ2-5	CASSFGLTQYF	TGTGCCAGCAGCTTTGGTCTGACCCAGTACTTC
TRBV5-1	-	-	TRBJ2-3	CASSLYGGGDTQYF	TGCGCCAGCAGCTTGTACGGAGGAGGAGATACGCAGTATTTT
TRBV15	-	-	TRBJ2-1	CATSRGDSYNEQFF	TGTGCCACCAGCAGGGGGGACTCCTACAATGAGCAGTTCTTC
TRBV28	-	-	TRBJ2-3	CASSSSGLADLHTQYF	-
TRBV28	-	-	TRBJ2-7	CASTSPGTTSYYEQYF	TGTGCCAGCACCTCCCCCGGGACCACTAGCTACTACGAGCAGTACTTC
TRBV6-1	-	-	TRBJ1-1	CASSQHNTEAFF	TGTGCCAGCAGCCAACATAACACTGAAGCTTTCTTT
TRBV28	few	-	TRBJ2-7	CASSLSTPEQYF	TGTGCCAGCAGTTTATCGACGCCTGAGCAGTACTTC
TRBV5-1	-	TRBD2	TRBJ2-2	CASSVLAGRNTGELFF	TGCGCCAGCAGCGTCCTAGCGGGCCGAAACACCGGGGAGCTGTTTTTT
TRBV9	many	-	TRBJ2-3	CASSVVAGITDTQYF	TGTGCCAGCAGCGTAGTTGCGGGAATAACAGATACGCAGTATTTT
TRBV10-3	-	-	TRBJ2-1	CAISESLGDEQFF	TGTGCCATCAGTGAGTCGCTAGGCGATGAGCAGTTCTTC
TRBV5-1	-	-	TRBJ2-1	CASSLSDQGPYNEQFF	TGCGCCAGCAGCCTCTCCGACCAGGGGCCCTACAATGAGCAGTTCTTC
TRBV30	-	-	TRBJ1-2	CAWSVARNYGYTF	TGTGCCTGGAGTGTGGCGCGTAACTATGGCTACACCTTC
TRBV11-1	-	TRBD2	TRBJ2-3	CASSSLAGRSTDTQYF	TGTGCCAGCAGCTCCCTAGCGGGCCGGAGCACAGATACGCAGTATTTT
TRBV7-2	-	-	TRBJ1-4	CASSLGTLNEKLFF	TGTGCCAGCAGCTTAGGGACCTTAAATGAAAAACTGTTTTTT
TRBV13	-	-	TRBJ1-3	CASSSSSGNTIYF	TGTGCCAGCAGCAGTAGCTCTGGAAACACCATATATTTT
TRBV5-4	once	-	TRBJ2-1	CASSRWGGKKFF	TGTGCCAGCAGCCGGTGGGGAGGAAAAAAGTTCTTC
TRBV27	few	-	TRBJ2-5	CASSLSYSFQETQYF	TGTGCCAGCAGTTTATCTTACAGTTTCCAAGAGACCCAGTACTTC
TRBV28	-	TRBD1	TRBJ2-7	CASSLRDRGYEQYF	TGTGCCAGCAGTTTAAGGGACAGGGGGTACGAGCAGTACTTC
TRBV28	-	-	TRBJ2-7	CASSLPTDSGSYEQYF	TGTGCCAGCAGTTTACCTACCGACTCAGGGTCCTACGAGCAGTACTTC
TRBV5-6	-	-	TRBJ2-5	CASSRPDRKETQYF	TGTGCCAGCAGTCGGCCCGACAGGAAAGAGACCCAGTACTTC
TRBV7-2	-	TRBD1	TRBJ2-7	CASSALRGRGRGEQYF	TGTGCCAGCAGCGCCCTAAGGGGTAGGGGGCGCGGCGAGCAGTACTTC
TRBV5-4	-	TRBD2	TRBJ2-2	CASSFATSGSVGELFF	TGTGCCAGCAGCTTTGCCACTAGCGGGAGCGTCGGGGAGCTGTTTTTT
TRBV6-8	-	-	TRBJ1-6	CASSVDRNSPLHF	TGTGCCAGCAGTGTGGACAGAAATTCACCCCTCCACTTT
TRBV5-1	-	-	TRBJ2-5	CASSSTGQETQYF	TGCGCCAGCAGCTCAACAGGGCAAGAGACCCAGTACTTC